This TCR beta chain comes out of a study of cytomegalovirus exposure and HLA in healthy donors. Primers for the PCR totalled 60 Vbeta and 13 Jbeta. Sequencing was performed with immunoSEQ multiplex PCR; in TCRdb, only in-frame clones are kept and a portion is missing. The repertoire holds around 130,000 clones, under 85% seen once, with approximately 5.5% in the top ten. Study-level points and caveats: Later analysis indicated greater clonal expansion among HLA-associated TCR beta chains than among equally common other chains. Accurate predictions that matched the HLA-A and HLA-B alleles of most subjects were reportedly made from TCR beta sequences. High specificity and sensitivity for cytomegalovirus status were reported for the classifier.

Concerning this clone itself: Its target is unknown.

Trimming removed 2 bases from V and 11 bases from J; junction bases left unmatched: 3. CDR1 is MNHNY, CDR2 SVGAGI, per germline (reference sequence). This CDR3 is built from 11 residues. The source of this sequence is a man aged 18-30 years in good health and CMV-seropositive. The chain uses TRBV6-6 and TRBJ2-7; 7 nucleotides align to TRBD1. The sample comprised PBMCs. The CDR3: CASSYGQEKYF. The CDR3 bases are TGTGCCAGCAGTTACGGACAGGAAAAGTACTTC.